This TCR beta chain emerged from a study of technical replicates of blood from a few donors. Profiling relied on immunoSEQ multiplex PCR, and the TCRdb table lists in-frame clones only, not all of them. The sample yields 9,500 to 15,000 clones, over 85% seen once. This CDR3 is built from 16 residues. The ends lost 3 bases at V and 1 base at J; junction bases unmatched: 6. This sequence originates from a human donor in good health. The chain employs TRBV5-3 and TRBJ2-2; 7 positions agree with TRBD2. TRBV5-3 is noted as an ORF with a role that remains uncertain. The sample was PBMCs. The CDR3 loop is CARSWPGTKNTGELFF. The CDR3 DNA reads TGTGCCAGAAGCTGGCCCGGGACTAAGAACACCGGGGAGCTGTTTTTT.